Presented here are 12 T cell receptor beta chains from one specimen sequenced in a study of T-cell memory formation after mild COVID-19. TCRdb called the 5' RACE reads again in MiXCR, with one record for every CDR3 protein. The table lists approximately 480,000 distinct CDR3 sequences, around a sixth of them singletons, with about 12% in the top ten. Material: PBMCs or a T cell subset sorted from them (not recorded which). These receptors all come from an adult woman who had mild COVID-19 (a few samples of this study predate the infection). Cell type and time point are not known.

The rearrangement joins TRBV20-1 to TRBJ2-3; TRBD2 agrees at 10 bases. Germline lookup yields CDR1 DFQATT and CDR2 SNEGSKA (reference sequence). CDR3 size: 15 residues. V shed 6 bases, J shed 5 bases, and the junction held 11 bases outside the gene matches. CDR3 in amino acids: CSASPAGGPGDTQYF. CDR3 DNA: TGCAGTGCCTCGCCAGCGGGGGGGCCCGGAGATACGCAGTATTTT.

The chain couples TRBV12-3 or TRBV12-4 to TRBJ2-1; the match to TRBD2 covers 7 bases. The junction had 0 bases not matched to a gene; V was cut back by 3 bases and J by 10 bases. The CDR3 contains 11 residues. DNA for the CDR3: TGTGCCAGCAGTTTTAGCGGGGAGCAGTTCTTC. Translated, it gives CASSFSGEQFF.

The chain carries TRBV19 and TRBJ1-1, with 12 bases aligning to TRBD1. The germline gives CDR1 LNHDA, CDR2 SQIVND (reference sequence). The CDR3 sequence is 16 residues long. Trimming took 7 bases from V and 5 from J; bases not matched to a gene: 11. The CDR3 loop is CASIWDRGPKKTEAFF. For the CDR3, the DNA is TGTGCCAGTATTTGGGACAGGGGGCCGAAGAAGACTGAAGCTTTCTTT.

The CDR3 nucleotides are TGTGCCATCAGTGAGTCCGTAGGGAGCACAGATACGCAGTATTTT. Its protein product is CAISESVGSTDTQYF. The rearrangement links TRBV10-3 to TRBJ2-3; no reliable D call. V was pared by 0 bases and J by 0 bases, with 7 bases between. This CDR3 comprises 15 residues. In germline, CDR1 is ENHRY, CDR2 SYGVKD.

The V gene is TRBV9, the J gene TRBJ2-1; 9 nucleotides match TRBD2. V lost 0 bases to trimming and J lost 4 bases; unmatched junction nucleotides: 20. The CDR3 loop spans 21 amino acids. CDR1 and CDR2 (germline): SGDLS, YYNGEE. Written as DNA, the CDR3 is TGTGCCAGCAGCGTAGAAACCCCGGGGGCGGGGGGGCTCCATTTTTACAATGAGCAGTTCTTC. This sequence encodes CASSVETPGAGGLHFYNEQFF.

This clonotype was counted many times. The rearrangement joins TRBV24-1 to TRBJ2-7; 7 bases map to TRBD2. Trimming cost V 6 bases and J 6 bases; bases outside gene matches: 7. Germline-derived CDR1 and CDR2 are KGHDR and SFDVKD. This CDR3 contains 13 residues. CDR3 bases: TGTGCCACCAGTAAGGGAGGGTCCGGCGAGCAGTACTTC. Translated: CATSKGGSGEQYF.

The DNA of the CDR3 is TGTGCCAGCAGTTTTACAGGGAGGAAAGAGACCCAGTACTTC. This sequence encodes CASSFTGRKETQYF. This chain connects TRBV12-3 or TRBV12-4 to TRBJ2-5; perhaps D is TRBD1 or TRBD2 (6 bases each). The CDR3 spans 14 residues. Trimming stripped 3 bases from V and 3 bases from J, with 11 bases between.

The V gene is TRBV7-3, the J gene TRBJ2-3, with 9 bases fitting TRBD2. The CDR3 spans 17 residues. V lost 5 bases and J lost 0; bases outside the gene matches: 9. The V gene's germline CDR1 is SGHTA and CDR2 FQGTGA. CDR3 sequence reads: CASSPSGGKTSTDTQYF. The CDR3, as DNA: TGTGCCAGCAGCCCGAGCGGGGGGAAAACTAGCACAGATACGCAGTATTTT.

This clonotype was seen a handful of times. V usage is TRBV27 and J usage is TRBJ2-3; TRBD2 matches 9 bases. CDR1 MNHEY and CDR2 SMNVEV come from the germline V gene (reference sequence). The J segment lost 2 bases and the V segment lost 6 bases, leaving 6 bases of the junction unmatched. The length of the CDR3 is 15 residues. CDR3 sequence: CASSWTSAYTDTQYF. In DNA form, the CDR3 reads TGTGCCAGCAGCTGGACTAGCGCCTACACAGATACGCAGTATTTT.

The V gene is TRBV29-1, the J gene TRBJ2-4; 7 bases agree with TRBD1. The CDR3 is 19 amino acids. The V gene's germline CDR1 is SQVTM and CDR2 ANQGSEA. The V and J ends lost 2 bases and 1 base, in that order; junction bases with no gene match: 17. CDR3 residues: CSVEHNPKPGTVAKNIQYF. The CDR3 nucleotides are TGCAGCGTTGAACATAACCCCAAACCCGGGACAGTGGCCAAAAACATTCAGTACTTC.

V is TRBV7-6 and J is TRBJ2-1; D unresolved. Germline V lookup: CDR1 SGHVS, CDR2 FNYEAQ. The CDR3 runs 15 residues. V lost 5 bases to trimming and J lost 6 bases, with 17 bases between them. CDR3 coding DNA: TGTGCCAGCAGCCCATACGGGCTGGCCCCCAATGAGCAGTTCTTC. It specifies CASSPYGLAPNEQFF.

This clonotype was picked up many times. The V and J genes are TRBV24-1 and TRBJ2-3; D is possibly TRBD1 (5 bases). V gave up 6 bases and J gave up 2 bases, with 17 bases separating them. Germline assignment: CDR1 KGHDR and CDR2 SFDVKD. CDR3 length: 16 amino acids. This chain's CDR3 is CATSRGSNSLTDTQYF. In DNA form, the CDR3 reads TGTGCCACCAGTAGGGGCAGCAACAGCCTCACAGATACGCAGTATTTT.